The T cell receptor (beta chain) under discussion was sequenced for a study of blood T cell repertoires in COVID-19. Cohorts were assigned according to the clinical history that participants reported. Clones were sequenced by immunoSEQ multiplex PCR, and TCRdb holds only the in-frame ones, with some missing. The sample holds some 300,000 clones, approximately 90% seen once. Germline values: CDR1 LNHDA, CDR2 SQIVND (reference sequence). After removal of 4 bases from V and 4 bases from J, the junction contained 8 bases not matched to a gene. The CDR3 extends over 15 amino acids. The TCR sequence derives from a woman aged 55-75 years in a cohort exposed to, infected with or recovered from COVID-19 (not recorded which). The V gene is TRBV19, the J gene TRBJ1-2, with 8 bases aligning to TRBD1. The sample taken for sequencing was PBMCs or T cells enriched from blood (not recorded which). The CDR3 DNA follows: TGTGCCAGTAGTACGGGACAGGCCGTTGTCTATGGCTACACCTTC. The encoded protein is CASSTGQAVVYGYTF.